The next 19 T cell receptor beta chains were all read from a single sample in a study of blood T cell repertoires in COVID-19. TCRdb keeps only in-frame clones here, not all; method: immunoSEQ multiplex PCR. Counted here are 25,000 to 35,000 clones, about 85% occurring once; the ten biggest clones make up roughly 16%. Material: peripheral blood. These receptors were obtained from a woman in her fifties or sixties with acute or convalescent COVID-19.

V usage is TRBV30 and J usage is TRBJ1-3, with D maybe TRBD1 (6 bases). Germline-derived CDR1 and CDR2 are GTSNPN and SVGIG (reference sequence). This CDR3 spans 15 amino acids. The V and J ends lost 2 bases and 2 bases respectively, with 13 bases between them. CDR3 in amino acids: CAWSSQGTPGNTIYF. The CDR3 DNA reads TGTGCCTGGAGTTCCCAGGGGACCCCTGGAAACACCATATATTTT.

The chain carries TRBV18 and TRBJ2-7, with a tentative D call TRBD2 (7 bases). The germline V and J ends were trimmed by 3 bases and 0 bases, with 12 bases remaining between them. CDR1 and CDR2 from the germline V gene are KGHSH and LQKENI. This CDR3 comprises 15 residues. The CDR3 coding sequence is TGTGCCAGCTCACCTCAGGGGAGGGCCTCCTACGAGCAGTACTTC. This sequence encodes CASSPQGRASYEQYF. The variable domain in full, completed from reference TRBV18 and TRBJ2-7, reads NAGVMQNPRHLVRRRGQEARLRCSPMKGHSHVYWYRQLPEEGLKFMVYLQKENIIDESGMPKERFSAEFPKEGPSILRIQQVVRGDSAAYFCASSPQGRASYEQYFGPGTRLTVT.

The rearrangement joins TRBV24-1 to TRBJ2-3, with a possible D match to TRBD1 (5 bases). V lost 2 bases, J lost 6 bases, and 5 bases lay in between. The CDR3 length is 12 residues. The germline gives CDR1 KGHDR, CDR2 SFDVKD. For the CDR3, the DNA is TGTGCCACCAGTGATTACAGGGATACGCAGTATTTT. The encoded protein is CATSDYRDTQYF.

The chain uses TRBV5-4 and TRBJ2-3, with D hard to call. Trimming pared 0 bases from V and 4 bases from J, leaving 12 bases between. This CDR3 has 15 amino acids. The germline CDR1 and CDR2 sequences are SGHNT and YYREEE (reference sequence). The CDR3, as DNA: TGTGCCAGCAGCTTGGGATTTGGCCGGGCAGATACGCAGTATTTT. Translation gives CASSLGFGRADTQYF.

In DNA, the CDR3 is TGTGCCAGCAGGGAGGAGGGTTTCAATCAGCCCCAGCATTTT. Translation: CASREEGFNQPQHF. This chain links TRBV6-5 with TRBJ1-5, with D uncertain. V was cut by 6 bases and J by 3 bases, with 12 bases left in between. The CDR3 length is 14 residues. Germline CDR1 MNHEY, CDR2 SVGAGI.

CDR3 in amino acids: CASSYRGGTGDIQYF. The CDR3, as DNA: TGTGCCAGCAGTTACCGAGGAGGGACCGGGGACATTCAGTACTTC. The chain recombines TRBV6-5 with TRBJ2-4; a possible D gene is TRBD2 (6 bases). The CDR3 is 15 residues long. CDR1 is MNHEY, CDR2 SVGAGI, per germline. Trimming took off 2 bases at V and 8 bases at J, with 16 bases between the two ends.

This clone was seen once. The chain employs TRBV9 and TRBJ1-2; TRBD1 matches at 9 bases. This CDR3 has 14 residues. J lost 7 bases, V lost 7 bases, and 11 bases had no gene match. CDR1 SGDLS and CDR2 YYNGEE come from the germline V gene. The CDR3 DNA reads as TGTGCCAGCCGACCGGGACAGGGCGAATCTGGCTACACCTTC. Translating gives CASRPGQGESGYTF.

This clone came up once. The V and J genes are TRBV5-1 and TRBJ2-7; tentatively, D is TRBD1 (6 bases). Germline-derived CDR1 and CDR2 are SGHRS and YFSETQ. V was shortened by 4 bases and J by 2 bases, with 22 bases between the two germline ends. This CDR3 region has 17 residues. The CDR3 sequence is CASSPASQQGFAYEQYF. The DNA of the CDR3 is TGCGCCAGCAGCCCCGCGTCCCAACAGGGTTTCGCCTACGAGCAGTACTTC.

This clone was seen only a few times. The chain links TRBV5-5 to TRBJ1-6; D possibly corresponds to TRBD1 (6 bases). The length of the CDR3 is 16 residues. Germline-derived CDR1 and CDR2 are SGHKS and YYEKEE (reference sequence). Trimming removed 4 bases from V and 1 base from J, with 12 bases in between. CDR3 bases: TGTGCCAGCAGCCCTCTTGGACAGTCCTATAATTCACCCCTCCACTTT. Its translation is CASSPLGQSYNSPLHF. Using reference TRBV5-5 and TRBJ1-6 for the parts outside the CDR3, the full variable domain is DAGVTQSPTHLIKTRGQQVTLRCSPISGHKSVSWYQQVLGQGPQFIFQYYEKEERGRGNFPDRFSARQFPNYSSELNVNALLLGDSALYLCASSPLGQSYNSPLHFGNGTRLTVT.

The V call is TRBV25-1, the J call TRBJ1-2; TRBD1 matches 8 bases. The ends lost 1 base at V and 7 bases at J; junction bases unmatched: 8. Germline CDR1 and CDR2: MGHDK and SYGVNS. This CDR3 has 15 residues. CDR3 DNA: TGTGCCAGCAGTGAATGGGGGACCAGGGGGCTTGGCTACACCTTC. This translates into CASSEWGTRGLGYTF.

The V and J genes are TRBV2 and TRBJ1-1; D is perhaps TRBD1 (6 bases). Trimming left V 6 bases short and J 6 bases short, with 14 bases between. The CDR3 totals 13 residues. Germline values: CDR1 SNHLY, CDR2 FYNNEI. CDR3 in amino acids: CASRGDRYPEAFF. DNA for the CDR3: TGTGCCAGCAGGGGAGACAGGTATCCTGAAGCTTTCTTT.

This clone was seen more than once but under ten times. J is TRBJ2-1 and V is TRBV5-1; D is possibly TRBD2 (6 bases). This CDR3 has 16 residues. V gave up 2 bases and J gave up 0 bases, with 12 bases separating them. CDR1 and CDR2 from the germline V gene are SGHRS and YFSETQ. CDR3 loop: CASSFSGDSSYNEQFF. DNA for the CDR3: TGCGCCAGCAGCTTTTCGGGGGATTCCTCCTACAATGAGCAGTTCTTC.

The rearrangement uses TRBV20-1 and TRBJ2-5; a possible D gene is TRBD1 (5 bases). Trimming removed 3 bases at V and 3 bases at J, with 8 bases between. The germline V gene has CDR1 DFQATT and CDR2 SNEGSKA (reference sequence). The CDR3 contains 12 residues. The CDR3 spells CSASNRKETQYF. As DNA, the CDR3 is TGCAGTGCTAGTAACAGGAAAGAGACCCAGTACTTC.

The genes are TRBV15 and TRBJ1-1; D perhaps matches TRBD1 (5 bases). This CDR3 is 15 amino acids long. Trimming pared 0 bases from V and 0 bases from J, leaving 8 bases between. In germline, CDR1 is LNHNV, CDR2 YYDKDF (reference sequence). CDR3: CATSRDGRVNTEAFF. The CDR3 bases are TGTGCCACCAGCAGAGACGGCAGGGTGAACACTGAAGCTTTCTTT.

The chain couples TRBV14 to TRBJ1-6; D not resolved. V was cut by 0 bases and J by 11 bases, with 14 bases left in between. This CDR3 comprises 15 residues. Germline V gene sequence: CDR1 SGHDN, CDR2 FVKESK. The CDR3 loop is CASSQDGLLNPPLHF. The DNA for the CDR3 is TGTGCCAGCAGCCAAGATGGGCTGTTGAATCCACCCCTCCACTTT.

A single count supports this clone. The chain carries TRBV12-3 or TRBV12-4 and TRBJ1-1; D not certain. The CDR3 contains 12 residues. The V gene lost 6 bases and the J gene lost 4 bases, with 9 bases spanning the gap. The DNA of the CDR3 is TGTGCCAGCAGCCTATTTAGCACTGAAGCTTTCTTT. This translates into CASSLFSTEAFF.

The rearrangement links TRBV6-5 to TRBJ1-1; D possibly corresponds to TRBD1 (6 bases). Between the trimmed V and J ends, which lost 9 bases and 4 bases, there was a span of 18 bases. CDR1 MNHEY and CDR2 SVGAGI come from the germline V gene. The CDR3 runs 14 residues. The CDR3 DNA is TGTGCCAGTATGCGGGGGCGTGGGGGCACTGAAGCTTTCTTT. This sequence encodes CASMRGRGGTEAFF.

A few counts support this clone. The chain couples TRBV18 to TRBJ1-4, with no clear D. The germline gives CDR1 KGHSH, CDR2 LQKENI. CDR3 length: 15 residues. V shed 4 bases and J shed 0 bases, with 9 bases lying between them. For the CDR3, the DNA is TGTGCCAGCTCACAGCTTACTGCAACTAATGAAAAACTGTTTTTT. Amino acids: CASSQLTATNEKLFF.

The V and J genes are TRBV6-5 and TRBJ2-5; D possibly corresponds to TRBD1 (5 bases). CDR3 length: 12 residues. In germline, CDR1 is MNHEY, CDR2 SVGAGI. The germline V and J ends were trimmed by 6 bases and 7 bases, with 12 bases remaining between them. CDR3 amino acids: CASRDAQGTQYF. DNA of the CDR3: TGTGCCAGCAGGGACGCTCAGGGGACCCAGTACTTC.